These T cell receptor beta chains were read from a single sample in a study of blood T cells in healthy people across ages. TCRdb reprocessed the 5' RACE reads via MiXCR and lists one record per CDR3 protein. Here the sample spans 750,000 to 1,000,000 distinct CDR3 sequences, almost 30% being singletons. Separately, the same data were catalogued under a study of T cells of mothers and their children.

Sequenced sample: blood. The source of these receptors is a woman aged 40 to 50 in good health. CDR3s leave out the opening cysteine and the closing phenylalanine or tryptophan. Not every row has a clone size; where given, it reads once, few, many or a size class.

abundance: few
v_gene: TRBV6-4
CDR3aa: AGRGEGFHTEAF

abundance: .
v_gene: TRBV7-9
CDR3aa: ASSQDWFLDEQY

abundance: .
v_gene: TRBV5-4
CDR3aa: ASRNGTGGGLEAF

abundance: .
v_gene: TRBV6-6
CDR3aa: ASSRDLSGGANEQF

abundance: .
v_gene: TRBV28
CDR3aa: VSSLGGQGSEKLF

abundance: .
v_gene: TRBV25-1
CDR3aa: ASSELASGDTQY

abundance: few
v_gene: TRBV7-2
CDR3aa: ASSPDRGLVQPQH

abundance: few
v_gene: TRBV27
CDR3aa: ASGGGGSHYEAF

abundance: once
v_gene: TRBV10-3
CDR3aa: AISAGEYEQY

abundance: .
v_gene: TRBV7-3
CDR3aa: ASSLAVDRGRAF

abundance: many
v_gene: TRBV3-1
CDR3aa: ASSPLTSSPQY

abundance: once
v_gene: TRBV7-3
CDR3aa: ASSATPSSGGASGELF

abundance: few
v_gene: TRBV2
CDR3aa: ASSRAFTDYGYT

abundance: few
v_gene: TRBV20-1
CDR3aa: SAPRGGPETQY

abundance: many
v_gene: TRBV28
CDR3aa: ASRSTGQGTYEQY

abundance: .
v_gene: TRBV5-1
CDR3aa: ASSPLGGDEF

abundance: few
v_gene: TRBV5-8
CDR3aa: ASSPSGGAGIEQF

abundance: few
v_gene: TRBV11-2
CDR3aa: ASSRDGGATEAF

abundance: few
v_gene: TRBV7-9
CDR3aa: ASSGGVPGGYNEQF

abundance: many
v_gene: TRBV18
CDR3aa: ASSPPPGAQETQY

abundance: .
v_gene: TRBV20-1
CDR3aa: SAPRTGNYNEQF

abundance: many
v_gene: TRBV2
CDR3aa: ASNSAYEQY

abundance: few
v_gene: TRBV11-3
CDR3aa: ASSLGGGQFYEQY

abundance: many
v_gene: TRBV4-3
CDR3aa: ASSQASLRGNTEAF

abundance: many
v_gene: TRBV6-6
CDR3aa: ASSRGGTQGSNQPQH

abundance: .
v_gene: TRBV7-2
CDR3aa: ASSLERRESNGYT

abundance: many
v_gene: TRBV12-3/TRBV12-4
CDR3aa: ASSYRGGMKKLF

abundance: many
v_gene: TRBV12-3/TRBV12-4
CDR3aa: ASSLHRGQASYEQY

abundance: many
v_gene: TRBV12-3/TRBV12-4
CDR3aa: ASSLVGQNNSPLH

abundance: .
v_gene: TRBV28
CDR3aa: ASSTPGQGAGSYGYT

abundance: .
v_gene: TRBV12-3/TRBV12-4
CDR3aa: ASSLAPNTGELF

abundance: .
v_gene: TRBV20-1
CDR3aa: SASLGDTEAF

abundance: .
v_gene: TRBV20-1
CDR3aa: SARDWGVSNQPQH

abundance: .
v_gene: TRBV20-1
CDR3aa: SAHRIADRTREKLF

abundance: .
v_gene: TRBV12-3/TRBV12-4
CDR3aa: ASSLALLGSTDTEY

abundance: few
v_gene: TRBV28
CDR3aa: ASRTGVTYNEQF

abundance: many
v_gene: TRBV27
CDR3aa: ASRPRDTHTDTQY

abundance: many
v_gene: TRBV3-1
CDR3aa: ASSQGTNYGYT

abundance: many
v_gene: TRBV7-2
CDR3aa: ASSLAGLLYNEQF

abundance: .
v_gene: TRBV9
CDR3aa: ASSVAEGEGTDTQY

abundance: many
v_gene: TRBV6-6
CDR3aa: ASNPGLAAHEQY

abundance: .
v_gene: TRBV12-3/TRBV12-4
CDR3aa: ASSRGQGDREQY

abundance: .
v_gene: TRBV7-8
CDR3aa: ASSFKRDREVEGYT

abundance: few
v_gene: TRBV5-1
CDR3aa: ASSLEGRKYGYT

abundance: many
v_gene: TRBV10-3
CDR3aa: AIGTGLSYEQY

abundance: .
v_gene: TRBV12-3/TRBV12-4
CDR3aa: ASSPGGGRIQPQH

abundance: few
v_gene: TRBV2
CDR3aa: ASSEQGFMNTEAF

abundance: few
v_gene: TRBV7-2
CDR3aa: AISWAGKGETQY

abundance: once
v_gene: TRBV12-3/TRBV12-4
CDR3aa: ASSIGGARSNQPQH

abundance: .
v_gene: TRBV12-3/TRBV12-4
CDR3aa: ASSSHRLNTEAF